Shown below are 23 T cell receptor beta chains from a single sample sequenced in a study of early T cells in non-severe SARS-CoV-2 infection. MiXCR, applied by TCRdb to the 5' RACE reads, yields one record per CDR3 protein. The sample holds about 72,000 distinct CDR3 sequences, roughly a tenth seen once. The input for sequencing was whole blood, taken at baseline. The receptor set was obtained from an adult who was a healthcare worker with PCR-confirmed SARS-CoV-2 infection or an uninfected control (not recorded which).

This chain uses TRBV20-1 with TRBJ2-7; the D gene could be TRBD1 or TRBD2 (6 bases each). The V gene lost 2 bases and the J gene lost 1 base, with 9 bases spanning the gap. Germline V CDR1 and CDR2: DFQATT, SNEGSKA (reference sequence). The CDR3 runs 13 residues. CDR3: CSARQGRSYEQYF. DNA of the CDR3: TGCAGTGCTAGACAGGGGAGGTCCTACGAGCAGTACTTC.

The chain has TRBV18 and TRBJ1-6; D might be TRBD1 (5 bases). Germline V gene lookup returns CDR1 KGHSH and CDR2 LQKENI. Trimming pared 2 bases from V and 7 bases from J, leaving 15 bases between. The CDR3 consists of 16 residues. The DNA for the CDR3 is TGTGCCAGCTCACCAACCCCGTGGGACGGAAATTCACCCCTCCACTTT. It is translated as CASSPTPWDGNSPLHF.

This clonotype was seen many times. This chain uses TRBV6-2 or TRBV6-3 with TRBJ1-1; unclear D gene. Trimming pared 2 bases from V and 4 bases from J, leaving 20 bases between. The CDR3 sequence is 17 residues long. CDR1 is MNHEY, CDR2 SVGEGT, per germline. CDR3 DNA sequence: TGTGCCAGCAGTTACAATTTGGCAGAACCTATGGGCACTGAAGCTTTCTTT. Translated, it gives CASSYNLAEPMGTEAFF.

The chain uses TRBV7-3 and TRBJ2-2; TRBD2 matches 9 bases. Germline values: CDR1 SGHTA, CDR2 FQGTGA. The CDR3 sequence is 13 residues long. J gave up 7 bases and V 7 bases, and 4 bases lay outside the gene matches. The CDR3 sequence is CASNPSGDGELFF. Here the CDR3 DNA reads TGTGCCAGCAACCCTAGCGGGGACGGGGAGCTGTTTTTT.

The CDR3 sequence: CASADRPPYEQYF. The CDR3 DNA reads TGCGCCAGCGCGGACAGGCCTCCCTACGAGCAGTACTTC. This sequence joins TRBV5-1 and TRBJ2-7, with TRBD1 identical over 7 bases. Germline loops: CDR1 SGHRS, CDR2 YFSETQ. This CDR3 has 13 amino acids. V lost 7 bases and J lost 2; bases outside the gene matches: 6. The full variable domain, its missing parts supplied by reference TRBV5-1 and TRBJ2-7, is KAGVTQTPRYLIKTRGQQVTLSCSPISGHRSVSWYQQTPGQGLQFLFEYFSETQRNKGNFPGRFSGRQFSNSRSEMNVSTLELGDSALYLCASADRPPYEQYFGPGTRLTVT.

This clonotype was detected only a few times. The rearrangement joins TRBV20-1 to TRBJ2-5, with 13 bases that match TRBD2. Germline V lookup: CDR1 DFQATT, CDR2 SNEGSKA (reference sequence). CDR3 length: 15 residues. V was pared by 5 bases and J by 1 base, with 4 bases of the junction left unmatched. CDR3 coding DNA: TGCAGTGCTTGGAGGACTAGCGGGGGCCAAGAGACCCAGTACTTC. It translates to CSAWRTSGGQETQYF.

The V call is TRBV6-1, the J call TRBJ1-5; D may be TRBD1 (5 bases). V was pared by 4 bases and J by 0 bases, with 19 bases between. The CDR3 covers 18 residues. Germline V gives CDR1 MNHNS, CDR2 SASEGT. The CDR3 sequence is CASSVSTGTQYSNQPQHF. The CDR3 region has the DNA TGTGCCAGCAGTGTTTCAACCGGGACGCAGTATAGCAATCAGCCCCAGCATTTT.

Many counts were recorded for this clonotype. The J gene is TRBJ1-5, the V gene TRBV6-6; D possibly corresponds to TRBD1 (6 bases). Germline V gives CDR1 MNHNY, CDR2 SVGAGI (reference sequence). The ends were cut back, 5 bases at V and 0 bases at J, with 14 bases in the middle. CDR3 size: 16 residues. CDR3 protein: CASSPTGSPSNQPQHF. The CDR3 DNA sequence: TGTGCCAGCAGTCCCACAGGGAGCCCTAGCAATCAGCCCCAGCATTTT.

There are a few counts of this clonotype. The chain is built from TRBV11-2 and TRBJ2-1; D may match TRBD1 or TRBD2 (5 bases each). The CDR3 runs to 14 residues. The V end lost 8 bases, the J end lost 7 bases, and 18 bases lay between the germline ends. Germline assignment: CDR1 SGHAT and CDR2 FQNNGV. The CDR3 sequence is CASRGQGNWNEQFF. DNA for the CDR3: TGTGCCAGCCGGGGTCAGGGCAACTGGAATGAGCAGTTCTTC.

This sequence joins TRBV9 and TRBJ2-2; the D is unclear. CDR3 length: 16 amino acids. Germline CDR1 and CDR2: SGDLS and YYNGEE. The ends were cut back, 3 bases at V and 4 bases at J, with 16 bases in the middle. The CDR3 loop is CASSALDISGTGELFF. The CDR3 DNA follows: TGTGCCAGCAGCGCCCTCGACATCTCGGGCACCGGGGAGCTGTTTTTT.

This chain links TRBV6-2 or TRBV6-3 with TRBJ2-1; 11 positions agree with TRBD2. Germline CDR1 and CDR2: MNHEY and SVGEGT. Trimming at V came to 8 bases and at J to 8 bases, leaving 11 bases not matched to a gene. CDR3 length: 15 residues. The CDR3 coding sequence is TGTGCCAGCGCCACGGGACTAGCGGCCTTCGATGAGCAGTTCTTC. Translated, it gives CASATGLAAFDEQFF.

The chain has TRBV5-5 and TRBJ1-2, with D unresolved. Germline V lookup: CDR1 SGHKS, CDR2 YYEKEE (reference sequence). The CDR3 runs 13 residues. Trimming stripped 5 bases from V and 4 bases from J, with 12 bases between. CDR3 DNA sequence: TGTGCCAGCAGTTCTTCAGATTTCTATGGCTACACCTTC. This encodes CASSSSDFYGYTF.

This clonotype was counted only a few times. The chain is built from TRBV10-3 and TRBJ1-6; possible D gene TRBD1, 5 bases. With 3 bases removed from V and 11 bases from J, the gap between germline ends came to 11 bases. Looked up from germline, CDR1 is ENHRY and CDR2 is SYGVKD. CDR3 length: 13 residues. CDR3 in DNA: TGTGCCATCAGTGATGGGGGGTCGACACCCCTCCACTTT. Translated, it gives CAISDGGSTPLHF.

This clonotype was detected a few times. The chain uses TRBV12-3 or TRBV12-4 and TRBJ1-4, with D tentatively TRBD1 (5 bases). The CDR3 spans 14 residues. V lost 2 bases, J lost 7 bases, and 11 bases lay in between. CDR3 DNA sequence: TGTGCCAGCAGTTTAATGGGGCTTGGTGAAAAACTGTTTTTT. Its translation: CASSLMGLGEKLFF.

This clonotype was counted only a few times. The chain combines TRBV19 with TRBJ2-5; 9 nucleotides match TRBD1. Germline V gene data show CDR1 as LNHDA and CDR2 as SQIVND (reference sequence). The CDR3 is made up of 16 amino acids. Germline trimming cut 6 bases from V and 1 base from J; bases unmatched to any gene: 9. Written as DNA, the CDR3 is TGTGCCAGTAGGGGGACAGGGACACCGACCCAAGAGACCCAGTACTTC. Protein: CASRGTGTPTQETQYF.

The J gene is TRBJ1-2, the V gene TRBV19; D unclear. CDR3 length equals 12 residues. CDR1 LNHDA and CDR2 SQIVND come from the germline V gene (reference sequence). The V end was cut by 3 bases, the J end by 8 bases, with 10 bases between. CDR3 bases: TGTGCCAGTAGTATCGGGCCTTCGGGCTACACCTTC. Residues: CASSIGPSGYTF.

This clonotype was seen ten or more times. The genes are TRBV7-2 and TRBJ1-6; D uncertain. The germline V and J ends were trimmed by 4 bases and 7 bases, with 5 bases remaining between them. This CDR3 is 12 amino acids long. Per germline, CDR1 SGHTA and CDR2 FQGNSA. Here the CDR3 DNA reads TGTGCCAGCAGCTGGGCCAATTCACCCCTCCACTTT. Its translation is CASSWANSPLHF. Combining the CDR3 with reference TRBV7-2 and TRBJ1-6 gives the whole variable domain GAGVSQSPSNKVTEKGKDVELRCDPISGHTALYWYRQSLGQGLEFLIYFQGNSAPDKSGLPSDRFSAERTGGSVSTLTIQRTQQEDSAVYLCASSWANSPLHFGNGTRLTVT.

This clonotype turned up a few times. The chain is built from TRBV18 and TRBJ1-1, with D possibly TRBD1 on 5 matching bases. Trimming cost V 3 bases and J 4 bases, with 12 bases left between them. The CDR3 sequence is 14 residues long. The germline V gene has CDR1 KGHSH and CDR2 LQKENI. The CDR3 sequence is CASSPWGWGTEAFF. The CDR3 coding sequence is TGTGCCAGCTCACCCTGGGGCTGGGGCACTGAAGCTTTCTTT.

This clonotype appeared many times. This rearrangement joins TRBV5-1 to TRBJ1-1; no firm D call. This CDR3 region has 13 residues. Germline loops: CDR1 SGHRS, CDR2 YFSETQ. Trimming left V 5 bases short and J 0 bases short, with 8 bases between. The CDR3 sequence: CASRLTVNTEAFF. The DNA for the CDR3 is TGCGCCAGCAGGTTGACCGTGAACACTGAAGCTTTCTTT.

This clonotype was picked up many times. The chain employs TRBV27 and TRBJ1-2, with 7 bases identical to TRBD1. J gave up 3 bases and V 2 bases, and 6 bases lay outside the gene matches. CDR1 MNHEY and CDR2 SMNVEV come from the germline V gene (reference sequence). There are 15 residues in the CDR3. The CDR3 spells CASSLKGGSYYGYTF. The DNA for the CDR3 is TGTGCCAGCAGTTTAAAAGGGGGCTCGTACTATGGCTACACCTTC.

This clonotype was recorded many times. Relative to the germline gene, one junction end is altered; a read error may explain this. CDR3 residues: CASTLDRGITEAFF. The CDR3, as DNA: TGCGCCAGCACCTTGGACAGGGGTATAACTGAAGCTTTCTTT. V is TRBV5-1 and J is TRBJ1-1, with 9 positions matching TRBD1. The germline V gene has CDR1 SGHRS and CDR2 YFSETQ. The CDR3 length is 14 residues.

CDR3 amino acids: CASTRDEPRTDTQYF. CDR3 bases: TGTGCCAGCACCCGGGACGAACCTCGCACAGATACGCAGTATTTT. The J gene is TRBJ2-3, the V gene TRBV7-2; the D gene could be TRBD1 or TRBD2 (5 bases each). The CDR3 consists of 15 residues. Germline V gene sequence: CDR1 SGHTA, CDR2 FQGNSA. V was trimmed by 7 bases and J by 1 base, leaving 15 bases between them.

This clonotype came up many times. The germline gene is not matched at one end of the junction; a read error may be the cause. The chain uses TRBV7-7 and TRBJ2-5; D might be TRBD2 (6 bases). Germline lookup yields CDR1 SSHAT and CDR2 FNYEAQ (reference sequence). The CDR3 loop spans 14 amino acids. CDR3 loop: CASSLGLLPRTQYF. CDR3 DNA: TGTGCTAGCAGCTTGGGACTCCTCCCAAGGACCCAGTACTTC.